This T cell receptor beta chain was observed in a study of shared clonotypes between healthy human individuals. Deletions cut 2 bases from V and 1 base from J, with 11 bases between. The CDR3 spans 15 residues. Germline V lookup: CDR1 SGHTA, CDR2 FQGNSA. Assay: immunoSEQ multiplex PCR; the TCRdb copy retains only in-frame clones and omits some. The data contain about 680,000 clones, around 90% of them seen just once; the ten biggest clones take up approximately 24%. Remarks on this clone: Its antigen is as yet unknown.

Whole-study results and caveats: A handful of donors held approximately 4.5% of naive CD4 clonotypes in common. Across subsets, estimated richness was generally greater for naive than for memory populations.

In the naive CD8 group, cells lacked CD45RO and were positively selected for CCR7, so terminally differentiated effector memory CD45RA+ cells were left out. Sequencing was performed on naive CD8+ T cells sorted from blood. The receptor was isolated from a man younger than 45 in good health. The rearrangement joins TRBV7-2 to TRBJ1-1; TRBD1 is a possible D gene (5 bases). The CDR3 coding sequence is TGTGCCAGCAGCTTACGCAGGGCGGCGAACACTGAAGCTTTCTTT. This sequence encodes CASSLRRAANTEAFF. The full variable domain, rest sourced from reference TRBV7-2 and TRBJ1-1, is GAGVSQSPSNKVTEKGKDVELRCDPISGHTALYWYRQSLGQGLEFLIYFQGNSAPDKSGLPSDRFSAERTGGSVSTLTIQRTQQEDSAVYLCASSLRRAANTEAFFGQGTRLTVV.